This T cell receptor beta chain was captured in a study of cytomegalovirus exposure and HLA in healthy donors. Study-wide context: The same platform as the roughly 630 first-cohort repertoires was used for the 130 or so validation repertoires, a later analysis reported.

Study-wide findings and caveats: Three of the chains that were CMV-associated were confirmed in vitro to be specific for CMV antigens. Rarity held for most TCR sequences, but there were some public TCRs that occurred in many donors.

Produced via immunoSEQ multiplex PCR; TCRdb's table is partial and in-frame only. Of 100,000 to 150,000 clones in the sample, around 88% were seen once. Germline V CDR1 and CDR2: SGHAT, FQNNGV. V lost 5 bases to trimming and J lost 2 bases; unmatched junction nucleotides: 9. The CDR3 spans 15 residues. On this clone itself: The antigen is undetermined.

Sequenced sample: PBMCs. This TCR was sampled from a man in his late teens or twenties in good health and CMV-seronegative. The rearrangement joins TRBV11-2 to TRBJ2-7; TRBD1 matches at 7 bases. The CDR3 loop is CASSTHDRATYEQYF. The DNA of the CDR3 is TGTGCCAGCAGCACCCACGACAGGGCCACCTACGAGCAGTACTTC.